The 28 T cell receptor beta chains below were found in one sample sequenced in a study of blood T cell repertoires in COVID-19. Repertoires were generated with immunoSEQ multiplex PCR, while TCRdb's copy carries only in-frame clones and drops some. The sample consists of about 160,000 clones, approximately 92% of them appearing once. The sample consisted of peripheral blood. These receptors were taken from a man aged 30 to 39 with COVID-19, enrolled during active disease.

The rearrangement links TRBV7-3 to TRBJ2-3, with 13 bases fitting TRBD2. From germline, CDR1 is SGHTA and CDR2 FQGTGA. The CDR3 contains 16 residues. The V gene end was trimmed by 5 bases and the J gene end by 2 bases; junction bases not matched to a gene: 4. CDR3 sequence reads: CASSTGLAGITDTQYF. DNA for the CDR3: TGTGCCAGCAGCACGGGACTAGCGGGAATCACAGATACGCAGTATTTT.

The CDR3 loop is CASSQVGLEEKLFF. The CDR3 coding sequence is TGTGCCAGCAGCCAGGTCGGGTTGGAGGAAAAACTGTTTTTT. This chain uses TRBV3-1 (or the pseudogene TRBV3-2) with TRBJ1-4; no firm D call. V was shortened by 3 bases and J by 8 bases, with 13 bases between the two germline ends. Per germline, CDR1 LGHDT and CDR2 YNNKEL (reference sequence). This CDR3 has 14 residues.

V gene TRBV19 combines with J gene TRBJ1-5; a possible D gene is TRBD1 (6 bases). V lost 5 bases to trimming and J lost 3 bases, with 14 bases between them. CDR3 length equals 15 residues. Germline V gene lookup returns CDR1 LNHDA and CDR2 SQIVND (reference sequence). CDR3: CASSVPQGYNQPQHF. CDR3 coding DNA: TGTGCCAGTAGTGTACCACAGGGTTACAATCAGCCCCAGCATTTT.

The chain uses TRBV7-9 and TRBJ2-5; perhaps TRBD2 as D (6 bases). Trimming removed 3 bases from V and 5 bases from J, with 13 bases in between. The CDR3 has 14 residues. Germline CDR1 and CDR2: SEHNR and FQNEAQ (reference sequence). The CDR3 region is CASSFGGIGETQYF. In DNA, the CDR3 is TGTGCCAGCAGCTTCGGGGGAATAGGGGAGACCCAGTACTTC.

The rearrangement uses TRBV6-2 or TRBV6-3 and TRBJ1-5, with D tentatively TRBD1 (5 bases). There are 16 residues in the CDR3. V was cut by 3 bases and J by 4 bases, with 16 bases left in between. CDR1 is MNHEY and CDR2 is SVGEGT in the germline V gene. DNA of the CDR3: TGTGCCAGCAGTTATTCGCTGGGGCTTGGGAATCAGCCCCAGCATTTT. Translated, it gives CASSYSLGLGNQPQHF.

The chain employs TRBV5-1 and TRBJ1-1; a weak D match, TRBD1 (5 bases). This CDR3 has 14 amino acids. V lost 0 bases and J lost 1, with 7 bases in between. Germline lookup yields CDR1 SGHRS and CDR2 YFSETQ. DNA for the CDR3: TGCGCCAGCAGCTTGGGGACAACGAACACTGAAGCTTTCTTT. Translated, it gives CASSLGTTNTEAFF.

CDR3 nucleotide sequence: TGCGCCAGCAGCTTGGCGGGGACTGAGCTCTCTGAAGCTTTCTTT. Translation gives CASSLAGTELSEAFF. V usage is TRBV5-1 and J usage is TRBJ1-1, with a tentative D call TRBD1 (5 bases). Per germline, CDR1 SGHRS and CDR2 YFSETQ. The germline V and J ends were trimmed by 0 bases and 6 bases, with 15 bases remaining between them. This CDR3 contains 15 residues.

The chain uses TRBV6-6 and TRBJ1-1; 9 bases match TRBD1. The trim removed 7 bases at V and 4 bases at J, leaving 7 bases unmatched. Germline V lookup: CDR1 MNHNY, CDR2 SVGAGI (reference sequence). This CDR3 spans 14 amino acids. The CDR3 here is CASTRGQGSTEAFF. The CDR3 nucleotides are TGTGCCAGCACCAGAGGACAGGGGAGCACTGAAGCTTTCTTT.

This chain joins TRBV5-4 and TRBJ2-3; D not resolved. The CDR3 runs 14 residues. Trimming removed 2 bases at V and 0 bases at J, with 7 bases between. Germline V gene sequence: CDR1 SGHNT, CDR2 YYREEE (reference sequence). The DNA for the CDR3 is TGTGCCAGCAGCTTAATACTAAGCACAGATACGCAGTATTTT. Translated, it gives CASSLILSTDTQYF.

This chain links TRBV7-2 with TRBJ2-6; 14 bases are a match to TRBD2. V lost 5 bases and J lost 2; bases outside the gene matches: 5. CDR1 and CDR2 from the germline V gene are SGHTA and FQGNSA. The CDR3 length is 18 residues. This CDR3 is CASSPRTSGRTGANVLTF. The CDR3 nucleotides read TGTGCCAGCAGCCCGCGGACTAGCGGGAGGACTGGGGCCAACGTCCTGACTTTC.

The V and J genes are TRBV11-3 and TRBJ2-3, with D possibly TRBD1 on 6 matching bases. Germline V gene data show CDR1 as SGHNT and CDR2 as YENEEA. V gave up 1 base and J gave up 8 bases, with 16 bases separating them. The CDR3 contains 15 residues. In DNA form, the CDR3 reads TGTGCCAGCAGCTTAGGGTCAACAGGGTCAGTTACGCAGTATTTT. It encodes CASSLGSTGSVTQYF.

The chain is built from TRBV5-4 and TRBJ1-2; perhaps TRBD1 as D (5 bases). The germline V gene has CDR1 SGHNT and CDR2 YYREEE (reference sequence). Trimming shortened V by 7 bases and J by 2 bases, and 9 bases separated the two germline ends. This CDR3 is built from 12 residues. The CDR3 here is CASARTNYGYTF. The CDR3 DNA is TGTGCCAGCGCCCGGACAAACTATGGCTACACCTTC.

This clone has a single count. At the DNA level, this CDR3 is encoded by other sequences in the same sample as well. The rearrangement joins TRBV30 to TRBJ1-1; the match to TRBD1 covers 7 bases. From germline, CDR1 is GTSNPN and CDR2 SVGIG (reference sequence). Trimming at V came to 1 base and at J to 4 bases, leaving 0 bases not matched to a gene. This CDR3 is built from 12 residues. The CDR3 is CAWSGDSTEAFF. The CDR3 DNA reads TGTGCCTGGAGTGGGGACAGCACTGAAGCTTTCTTT. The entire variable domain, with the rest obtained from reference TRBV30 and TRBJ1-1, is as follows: SQTIHQWPATLVQPVGSPLSLECTVEGTSNPNLYWYRQAAGRGLQLLFYSVGIGQISSEVPQNLSASRPQDRQFILSSKKLLLSDSGFYLCAWSGDSTEAFFGQGTRLTVV.

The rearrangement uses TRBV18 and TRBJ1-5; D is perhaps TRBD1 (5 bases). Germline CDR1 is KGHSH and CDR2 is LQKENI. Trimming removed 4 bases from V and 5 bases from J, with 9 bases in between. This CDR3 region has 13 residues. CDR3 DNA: TGTGCCAGCTCACTTACGGGGGATCAGCCCCAGCATTTT. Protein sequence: CASSLTGDQPQHF.

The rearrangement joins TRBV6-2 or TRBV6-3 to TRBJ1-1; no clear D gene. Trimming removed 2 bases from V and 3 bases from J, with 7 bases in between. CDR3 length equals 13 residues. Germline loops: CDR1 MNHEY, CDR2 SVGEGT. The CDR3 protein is CASSYRPYTEAFF. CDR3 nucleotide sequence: TGTGCCAGCAGTTACCGTCCCTACACTGAAGCTTTCTTT.

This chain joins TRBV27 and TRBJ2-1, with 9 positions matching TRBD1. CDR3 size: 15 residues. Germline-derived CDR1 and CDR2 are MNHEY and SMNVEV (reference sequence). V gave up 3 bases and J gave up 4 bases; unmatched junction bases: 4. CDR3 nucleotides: TGTGCCAGCAGTTTCACAGGGGGCCCTTACAATGAGCAGTTCTTC. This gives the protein CASSFTGGPYNEQFF.

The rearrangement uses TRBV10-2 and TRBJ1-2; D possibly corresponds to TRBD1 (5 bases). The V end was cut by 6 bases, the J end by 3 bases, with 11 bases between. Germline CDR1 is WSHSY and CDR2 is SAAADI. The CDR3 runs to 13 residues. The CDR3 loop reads CASRQVLDYGYTF. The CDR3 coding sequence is TGCGCCAGCAGACAGGTATTGGACTATGGCTACACCTTC.

The chain's CDR3 is CASGPGTSGGQETQYF. CDR3 bases: TGTGCTAGTGGTCCAGGGACTAGCGGGGGCCAAGAGACCCAGTACTTC. The rearrangement links TRBV12-5 to TRBJ2-5, with 14 bases aligning to TRBD2. CDR3 size: 16 residues. After removal of 5 bases from V and 1 base from J, the junction contained 3 bases not matched to a gene. From germline, CDR1 is LGHNT and CDR2 FRNRAP. Full variable domain (missing parts from reference TRBV12-5 and TRBJ2-5): DARVTQTPRHKVTEMGQEVTMRCQPILGHNTVFWYRQTMMQGLELLAYFRNRAPLDDSGMPKDRFSAEMPDATLATLKIQPSEPRDSAVYFCASGPGTSGGQETQYFGPGTRLLVL.

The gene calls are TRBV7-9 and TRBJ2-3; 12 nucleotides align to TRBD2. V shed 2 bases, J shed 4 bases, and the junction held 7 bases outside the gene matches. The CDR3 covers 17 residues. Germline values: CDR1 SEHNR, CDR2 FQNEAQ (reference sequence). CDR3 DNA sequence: TGTGCCAGCAGCTTAACTTTGACTAGCGGGAGTGCAGATACGCAGTATTTT. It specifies CASSLTLTSGSADTQYF.

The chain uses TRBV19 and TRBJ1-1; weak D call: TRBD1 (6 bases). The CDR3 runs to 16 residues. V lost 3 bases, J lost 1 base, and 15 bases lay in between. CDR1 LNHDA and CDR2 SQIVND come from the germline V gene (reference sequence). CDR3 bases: TGTGCCAGTAGTATTGGTACCCCGACAGGGAACACTGAAGCTTTCTTT. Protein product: CASSIGTPTGNTEAFF.

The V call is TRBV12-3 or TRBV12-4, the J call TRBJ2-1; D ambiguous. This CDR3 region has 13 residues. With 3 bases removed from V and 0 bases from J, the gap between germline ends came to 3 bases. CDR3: CASSLSSYNEQFF. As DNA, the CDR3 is TGTGCCAGCAGTTTGAGCTCCTACAATGAGCAGTTCTTC.

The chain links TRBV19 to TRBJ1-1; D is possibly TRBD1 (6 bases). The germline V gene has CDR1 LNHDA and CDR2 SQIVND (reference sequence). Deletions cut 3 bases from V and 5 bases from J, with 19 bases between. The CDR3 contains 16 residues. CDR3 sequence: CASSIGNRGGGTEAFF. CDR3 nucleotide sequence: TGTGCCAGTAGTATTGGTAACAGAGGGGGGGGGACTGAAGCTTTCTTT.

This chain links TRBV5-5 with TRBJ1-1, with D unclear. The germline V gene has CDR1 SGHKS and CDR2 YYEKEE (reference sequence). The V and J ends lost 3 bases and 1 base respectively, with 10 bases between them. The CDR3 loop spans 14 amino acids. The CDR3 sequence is CASSSRQANTEAFF. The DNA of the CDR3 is TGTGCCAGCAGCTCGCGTCAGGCGAACACTGAAGCTTTCTTT.

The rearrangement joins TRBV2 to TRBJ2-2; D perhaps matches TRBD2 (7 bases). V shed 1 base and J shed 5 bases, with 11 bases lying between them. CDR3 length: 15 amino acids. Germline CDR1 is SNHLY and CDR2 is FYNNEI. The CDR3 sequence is CASSEGGGGTGELFF. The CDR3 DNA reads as TGTGCCAGCAGTGAAGGGGGGGGCGGGACCGGGGAGCTGTTTTTT.

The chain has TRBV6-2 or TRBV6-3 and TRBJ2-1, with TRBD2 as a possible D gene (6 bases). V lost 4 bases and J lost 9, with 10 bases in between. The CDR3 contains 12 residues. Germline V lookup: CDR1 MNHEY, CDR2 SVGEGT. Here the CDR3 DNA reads TGTGCCAGCAGTTCTCCGCGGGGTGAGCAGTTCTTC. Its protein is CASSSPRGEQFF.

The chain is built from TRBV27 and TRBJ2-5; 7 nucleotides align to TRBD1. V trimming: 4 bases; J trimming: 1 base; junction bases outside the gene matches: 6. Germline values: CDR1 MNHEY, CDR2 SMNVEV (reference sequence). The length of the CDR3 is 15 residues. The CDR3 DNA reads TGTGCCAGCAGTTCTTACCGGGACAGCCAAGAGACCCAGTACTTC. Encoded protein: CASSSYRDSQETQYF.

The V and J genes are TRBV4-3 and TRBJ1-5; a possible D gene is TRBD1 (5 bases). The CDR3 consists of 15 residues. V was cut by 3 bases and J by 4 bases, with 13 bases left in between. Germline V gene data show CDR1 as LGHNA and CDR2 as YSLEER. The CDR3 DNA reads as TGCGCCAGCAGCCACGCGCAGGGTGCGAATCAGCCCCAGCATTTT. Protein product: CASSHAQGANQPQHF.

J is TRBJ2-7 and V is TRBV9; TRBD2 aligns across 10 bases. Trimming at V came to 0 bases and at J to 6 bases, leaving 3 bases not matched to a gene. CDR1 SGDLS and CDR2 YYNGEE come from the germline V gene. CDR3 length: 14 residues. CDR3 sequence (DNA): TGTGCCAGCAGCGTAGACCTAGCGGGGGCCGAGCAGTACTTC. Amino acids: CASSVDLAGAEQYF.